This is a list of T cell receptor beta chains from one sample in a study of control samples from healthy donors and cancer patients. Repertoires were generated with immunoSEQ multiplex PCR, while TCRdb's copy carries only in-frame clones and drops some. The sample contains 120,000 or so clones, roughly 92% of which appear only once. The sequencing input was PBMCs. The receptors shown here come from a man of 80 years or more with head and neck cancer. Both conserved end residues are part of each CDR3. Fields, in order: D gene, V gene, J gene, clone size, CDR3 protein, CDR3 DNA. A D gene is named only where the DNA matches it firmly. Not every row has a clone size; where given, it reads once, few, many or a size class.

TRBD1	TRBV3-1/TRBV3-2	TRBJ1-3	NA	CASTRTGAGNTIYF	TGTGCCAGCACCCGGACAGGGGCTGGAAACACCATATATTTT
NA	TRBV6-6	TRBJ1-2	NA	CASSSDSNYGYTF	TGTGCCAGCAGTTCAGACAGCAACTATGGCTACACCTTC
NA	TRBV11-2	TRBJ2-1	NA	CASSLGGDEQFF	TGTGCCAGCAGCTTAGGGGGGGATGAGCAGTTCTTC
NA	TRBV6-5	TRBJ1-5	NA	CASSPRGINQPQHF	TGTGCCAGCAGCCCCAGGGGTATCAATCAGCCCCAGCATTTT
NA	TRBV7-2	TRBJ2-1	NA	CASSLDGGRYNEQFF	TGTGCCAGCAGCTTAGACGGGGGCCGCTACAATGAGCAGTTCTTC
NA	TRBV3-1/TRBV3-2	TRBJ1-2	NA	CASSQAGAAPYGYTF	TGTGCCAGCAGCCAAGCGGGGGCAGCCCCCTATGGCTACACCTTC
TRBD1	TRBV9	TRBJ2-1	NA	CASSAGTGGLGQFF	TGTGCCAGCAGCGCCGGGACAGGTGGACTTGGGCAGTTCTTC
NA	TRBV7-6	TRBJ1-3	NA	CASSAMPRANSDTIYF	TGTGCCAGCAGCGCAATGCCACGGGCAAACTCGGACACCATATATTTT
TRBD2	TRBV24-1	TRBJ2-5	NA	CTTSDSRTSGGAETQYF	TGTACCACCAGTGATTCGAGGACTAGCGGGGGGGCGGAGACCCAGTACTTC
TRBD2	TRBV9	TRBJ2-7	few	CASSVVPGGPHYEQYF	TGTGCCAGCAGCGTAGTTCCGGGAGGGCCTCACTACGAGCAGTACTTC
NA	TRBV5-4	TRBJ1-2	NA	CASSLEPDRNYGYTF	TGTGCCAGCAGCTTGGAGCCCGACAGGAACTATGGCTACACCTTC
TRBD1	TRBV7-6	TRBJ2-7	NA	CASSPDRVGMYF	TGTGCCAGCAGCCCCGACAGGGTTGGCATGTACTTC
TRBD1	TRBV19	TRBJ2-1	NA	CASSRQGASYNEQFF	TGTGCCAGTAGCAGACAGGGGGCCTCCTACAATGAGCAGTTCTTC
TRBD1	TRBV2	TRBJ1-5	NA	CASSGQGVYTGQPQHF	TGTGCCAGCAGTGGACAGGGGGTCTATACGGGTCAGCCCCAGCATTTT
TRBD2	TRBV7-2	TRBJ2-1	NA	CASRGLVFNEQFF	TGTGCCAGCAGAGGACTAGTCTTCAATGAGCAGTTCTTC
NA	TRBV9	TRBJ1-3	NA	CASSARGDQGNTIYF	TGTGCCAGCAGCGCCCGGGGGGACCAGGGAAACACCATATATTTT
NA	TRBV6-5	TRBJ2-3	NA	CASTPQGVTDTQYF	TGTGCCAGCACCCCTCAGGGTGTGACAGATACGCAGTATTTT
TRBD2	TRBV18	TRBJ2-3	few	CASSSSFRLAGASTDTQYF	TGTGCCAGCTCATCTTCCTTCAGACTAGCGGGCGCCAGCACAGATACGCAGTATTTT
TRBD2	TRBV4-2	TRBJ2-2	NA	CASSRLAGGPETGELFF	TGTGCCAGCAGCCGACTAGCGGGGGGGCCTGAGACCGGGGAGCTGTTTTTT
NA	TRBV5-1	TRBJ1-2	NA	CASSLDRNYGYTF	TGCGCCAGCAGCTTGGACAGGAACTATGGCTACACCTTC
NA	TRBV5-5	TRBJ1-6	NA	CASAQGSNAYNSPLHF	TGTGCCAGCGCTCAGGGAAGTAATGCCTATAATTCACCCCTCCACTTT
NA	TRBV7-8	TRBJ2-7	NA	CASSLAREHYEQYF	TGTGCCAGCAGCTTAGCCAGGGAGCACTACGAGCAGTACTTC
TRBD1	TRBV19	TRBJ1-5	NA	CASMGQGIIGNQPQHF	TGTGCCAGTATGGGACAGGGGATTATCGGCAATCAGCCCCAGCATTTT
NA	TRBV3-1/TRBV3-2	TRBJ2-3	NA	CASSQRLVASTDTQYF	TGTGCCAGCAGCCAGCGACTAGTGGCTAGCACAGATACGCAGTATTTT
NA	TRBV10-3	TRBJ1-4	NA	CAISDNEKLFF	TGTGCCATCAGTGATAATGAAAAACTGTTTTTT
NA	TRBV11-2	TRBJ1-5	NA	CASSKTGPQHF	TGTGCCAGCAGCAAAACTGGACCCCAGCATTTT
NA	TRBV7-8	TRBJ2-2	NA	CASSPLRGRANTGELFF	TGTGCCAGCAGCCCTTTAAGGGGAAGGGCGAACACCGGGGAGCTGTTTTTT
NA	TRBV14	TRBJ2-1	NA	CASSIGLAFDEQFF	TGTGCCAGCAGTATCGGCCTAGCGTTCGATGAGCAGTTCTTC
NA	TRBV5-5	TRBJ2-5	NA	CASSSTPPAQYF	TGTGCCAGCAGCTCGACCCCACCGGCCCAGTACTTC
NA	TRBV20-1	TRBJ2-7	NA	CSAWRVEQYF	TGCAGTGCCTGGAGGGTCGAGCAGTACTTC
NA	TRBV27	TRBJ1-5	once	CASSSMGSNQPQHF	TGTGCCAGCAGTTCGATGGGTAGCAATCAGCCCCAGCATTTT
TRBD2	TRBV5-4	TRBJ2-1	NA	CASRLGTSFYNEQFF	TGTGCCAGCAGGTTAGGGACTAGCTTTTACAATGAGCAGTTCTTC
NA	TRBV5-1	TRBJ1-2	NA	CASQSGDYGYTF	TGCGCCAGCCAAAGCGGGGATTATGGCTACACCTTC
NA	TRBV4-1	TRBJ1-2	NA	CASSQSDTNHYGYTF	TGCGCCAGCAGCCAAAGCGATACAAACCACTATGGCTACACCTTC
TRBD2	TRBV6-4	TRBJ2-3	NA	CASSTAGGSDTQYF	TGTGCCAGCAGTACAGCGGGAGGATCAGATACGCAGTATTTT
TRBD1	TRBV7-8	TRBJ2-5	NA	CASSPGQVEETQYF	TGTGCCAGCAGCCCGGGACAGGTAGAAGAGACCCAGTACTTC
NA	TRBV3-1/TRBV3-2	TRBJ2-1	once	CASSLSRAADNEQFF	TGTGCCAGCAGCTTAAGCAGGGCAGCAGACAATGAGCAGTTCTTC
TRBD1	TRBV6-5	TRBJ1-4	NA	CASSYSWDRVGKLFF	TGTGCCAGCAGTTACTCATGGGACAGGGTCGGAAAACTGTTTTTT
NA	TRBV2	TRBJ2-1	NA	CARNNEQFF	TGTGCCAGGAACAATGAGCAGTTCTTC
NA	TRBV7-6	TRBJ1-3	once	CASSSTVSGNTIYF	TGTGCCAGCAGCTCCACGGTCTCTGGAAACACCATATATTTT
NA	TRBV25-1	TRBJ2-3	NA	CASSSSTDTQYF	TGTGCCAGCAGCTCTAGCACAGATACGCAGTATTTT